The source of this TCR beta chain is a study of blood T cells in healthy people across ages. The V gene lost 1 base and the J gene lost 7 bases, with 11 bases spanning the gap. Germline CDR1 reads SGHVS; CDR2 reads FQNEAQ. The CDR3 runs to 14 residues. It was with a sample-barcoded 5' primer and a J-beta primer mix that a second PCR of about 6 to 12 cycles was run. TCRdb fed the 5' RACE reads into MiXCR, producing one record per CDR3 protein. This table has about 1.5 million distinct CDR3 sequences, approximately 43% appearing once. In this sample, this clonotype turned up many times. The sequence was collected from a woman aged 18-30 years in good health. What was sequenced was blood. This chain uses TRBV7-8 with TRBJ2-4, with TRBD1 as a possible D gene (5 bases). CDR3 in amino acids: CASSLEQGGNIQYF. For the CDR3, the DNA is TGTGCCAGCAGCTTAGAGCAGGGTGGGAACATTCAGTACTTC.